This TCR beta chain was profiled in a study of shared clonotypes between healthy human individuals (dated by TCRdb to 2019 to 2021). About the full investigation: A couple of women and three men aged 18 to 49 years were included in the cohort. Per donor, three plates each were used for CD4 naive and CD4 memory, two for CD8 naive, and one for CD8 memory. The study deeply sequenced blood TCR repertoires of several healthy adults to estimate repertoire size and the extent of clonotype sharing between individuals. To increase sequencing depth and limit assay-specific biases, TCR repertoire library preparation and sequencing were carried out by different laboratories using diverse techniques. Each donor's leukapheresis produced roughly between about 0.8 and 8.9 billion PBMCs.

Using the deep immunoSEQ assay, multiplex PCR amplified TCR CDR3 regions from genomic DNA. Genomic DNA extracted from each cell subset was distributed evenly over all wells of several immunoSEQ 96-well plates, and each plate served as one replicate. For sorted subsets, 150 to 250 ng genomic DNA, equal to some 30,000 T cell genomes, was loaded into each replicate PCR. The purified libraries were quantified using a Qubit 3.0 fluorometer, sized with a Bioanalyzer 2100, and then quantified again using the KAPA Library Quantification kit. Each immunoSEQ 96-well plate was sequenced on its own single-read 150-cycle Illumina NextSeq 550 flow cell. From the authors' description of their analysis: The immunoSEQ output contained only junctional sequences without quality scores, so filtering could not match that applied to full-length reads. To assign V/J genes and CDR3, sequences were annotated against IMGT germline references using PyIR, a Python wrapper for IgBLAST v1.9. Any read was removed if the V/J assignment was weak (E-value above 1e-6), the CDR3 was missing, or the read contained stop codons, out-of-frame junctions, or ambiguous translated residues. V3J clonotypes were defined as sequences sharing the same inferred V gene, J gene, and CDR3 amino acid sequence. To compute the percentage overlap between repertoires, the number of shared unique clonotypes was divided by the size of the smaller repertoire. RTK rarefaction, the Chao1 estimator, and Recon v2.1 estimates of unobserved clonotypes were used to assess repertoire richness. Generation probabilities for all TCRbeta clonotypes obtained by the gDNA method from a handful of donors were computed using OLGA. Here the immuneACCESS table is served through TCRdb, limited to in-frame sequences with V and J called. Missing clones are a known gap in these copies; in checked studies unresolved V genes cover under half, and the rest lacks a known reason. The V and J calls and clone size are taken from that table; D and trimming were inferred from the DNA. In this sample the table shows 650,000 to 800,000 clones, 72% of which occur a single time. Approximately 2% of the sample rests with the top ten.

CDR1 and CDR2 were assigned from the germline V gene as MDHEN and SYDVKM. The germline V end is reduced by 4 bases and the J end by 3 bases; junction bases left unmatched: 15. The CDR3 measures 17 amino acids from cysteine to phenylalanine. The only DNA kept is the CDR3, 51 bases in frame from the first base. The donors were healthy, HIV-negative adults with no recently reported acute infections or vaccinations. All donors were Caucasian adults living in Nashville, Tennessee, USA. CD4+ T cells were enriched by magnetic negative selection, after which naive cells were positively selected on CD45RA and the negative fraction was taken as the memory subset. Blood was obtained by leukapheresis, after which PBMCs were separated by Ficoll-Histopaque density gradient centrifugation and cryopreserved in liquid nitrogen vapor phase. Purity and quantity of every magnetically sorted T cell population were checked by analytical flow cytometry. Genomic DNA was isolated from each sorted fraction and quantified by UV absorbance on a Nanodrop 2000c.

Summary of the overall study and its limitations: Because the study included a small number of donors, the genetic and exposure-history diversity represented was limited. Compared with non-shared clonotypes, the clonotypes found in all four sorted-subset donors had higher generation probabilities. Sampling was restricted to blood, and TCR repertoires in tissues likely differ from the TCR repertoires found in blood. Around 5% of naive CD4, more than 3% of naive CD8, around 2.3% of memory CD4, and roughly 0.4% of memory CD8 clonotypes were shared across several donors. Larger estimated clonotype richness was generally found for naive subsets than for memory subsets. Pairwise subsampling led to the expectation that sequencing depth would affect the degree of clonotype sharing among donors. Rarefaction of sorted-subset datasets indicated incomplete sequencing despite the large sequencing depth.

Points on this clone: Which antigen it targets is not known. The input lacks base qualities; no much larger clone sits a single base away.

Sequenced sample: memory CD4+ T cells sorted from blood. Taken with the paper, the label for cell subset or site translates to: CD45RA-negative fraction. The rearranged segments are TRBV28 and TRBJ2-7; 7 bases in the junction line up with TRBD2. The clonotype was recovered from a woman between 25 and 40 years old in good health. The nucleotide sequence reads TGTGCCAGCAGTTCAAACCTGTGGGGGGAGGGGCTCTACGAGCAGTACTTC. Translated, this is CASSSNLWGEGLYEQYF.